A selection of T cell receptor beta chains follows, all from one sample in a study of PD-1 blockade in classical Hodgkin lymphoma. TCRdb keeps only in-frame clones here, not all; method: immunoSEQ multiplex PCR. The sample shows 5,000 to 8,000 clones, about 86% of them seen only once. Sequencing was performed on peripheral blood mononuclear cells (PBMCs), taken before the second cycle of nivolumab. The receptors derive from a human donor with classical Hodgkin lymphoma. Both conserved end residues are part of each CDR3. Fields, in order: clone size, D gene, V gene, J gene, CDR3 protein, CDR3 DNA. A D gene is named only where the DNA matches it firmly. The size field is filled for only some rows; it gives once, few, many or a size class.

>-|-|TRBV30|TRBJ2-3
CAWGPGRAGDTQYF
TGTGCCTGGGGTCCCGGCAGGGCAGGGGATACGCAGTATTTT
>-|-|TRBV5-1|TRBJ2-2
CASSGPGFTGELFF
TGCGCCAGCAGCGGTCCGGGGTTCACCGGGGAGCTGTTTTTT
>-|-|TRBV19|TRBJ1-5
CASSKAAPGNAGPSNQPQHF
TGTGCCAGTAGTAAAGCCGCTCCGGGGAACGCCGGGCCAAGCAATCAGCCCCAGCATTTT
>-|-|TRBV19|TRBJ1-3
CASIGYTRGNTIYF
TGTGCCAGTATCGGATATACCCGAGGAAACACCATATATTTT
>-|TRBD1|TRBV5-1|TRBJ1-1
CASSFGQGYMNTEAFF
TGCGCCAGCAGCTTCGGACAGGGGTACATGAACACTGAAGCTTTCTTT
>-|-|TRBV2|TRBJ1-2
CASSEVAPLRGYTF
TGTGCCAGCAGTGAAGTGGCACCTCTCCGAGGCTACACCTTC
>-|-|TRBV10-1|TRBJ1-1
CASNSGTQAFF
TGCGCCAGCAACTCCGGGACACAAGCTTTCTTT
>-|-|TRBV5-1|TRBJ1-1
CASSLVLGGTEAFF
TGCGCCAGCAGCTTGGTTCTCGGAGGCACTGAAGCTTTCTTT
>-|TRBD1|TRBV6-1|TRBJ1-2
CASSEYNRGGYTF
TGTGCCAGCAGTGAGTATAACAGGGGAGGCTACACCTTC
>-|TRBD1|TRBV19|TRBJ1-2
CASSIIDRGYGYTF
TGTGCCAGTAGTATCATCGACAGGGGCTATGGCTACACCTTC
>once|-|TRBV27|TRBJ1-6
CASSLKGFWYSPLHF
TGTGCCAGCAGTTTAAAGGGGTTTTGGTATTCACCCCTCCACTTT
>-|TRBD1|TRBV7-3|TRBJ1-6
CASSPGTANSPLHF
TGTGCCAGCAGCCCCGGGACAGCAAATTCACCCCTCCACTTT
>once|-|TRBV27|TRBJ1-2
CASGEYYGYTF
TGTGCCAGCGGGGAGTACTATGGCTACACCTTC
>-|-|TRBV7-9|TRBJ1-4
CASSFGTEKLFF
TGTGCCAGCAGCTTCGGGACGGAAAAACTGTTTTTT
>-|TRBD1|TRBV5-1|TRBJ1-2
CASSLIPGQLYGYTF
TGCGCCAGCAGCTTGATCCCGGGACAGCTCTATGGCTACACCTTC
>large|TRBD1|TRBV5-4|TRBJ1-4
CASRPDRGNEKLFF
TGTGCCAGCAGACCAGACAGGGGTAATGAAAAACTGTTTTTT
>-|-|TRBV12-5|TRBJ1-1
CASGLVQWTFMNTEAFF
TGTGCTAGTGGTTTGGTACAATGGACGTTTATGAACACTGAAGCTTTCTTT
>-|-|TRBV10-3|TRBJ2-6
CAIPGGLHSGANVLTF
TGTGCCATCCCCGGAGGGTTACACTCTGGGGCCAACGTCCTGACTTTC
>-|-|TRBV2|TRBJ1-1
CASSVRPMNTEAFF
TGTGCCAGCTCCGTTAGACCCATGAACACTGAAGCTTTCTTT
>-|-|TRBV5-5|TRBJ2-2
CASSLTGWVTGELFF
TGTGCCAGCAGCCTAACAGGGTGGGTCACCGGGGAGCTGTTTTTT
>-|TRBD2|TRBV7-2|TRBJ2-1
CASSLTSGTVNEQFF
TGTGCCAGCAGCTTAACTAGCGGGACGGTCAATGAGCAGTTCTTC
>-|TRBD1|TRBV27|TRBJ1-1
CASSLSPPGTGETEAFF
TGTGCCAGCAGTTTATCCCCTCCCGGGACAGGGGAGACTGAAGCTTTCTTT
>-|-|TRBV11-2|TRBJ1-3
CASSLGGLGPDF
TGTGCCAGCAGCTTAGGAGGTCTGGGGCCAGATTTT
>once|TRBD1|TRBV30|TRBJ1-1
CAWSVGGTGAHTEAFF
TGTGCCTGGAGTGTTGGAGGGACAGGGGCCCACACTGAAGCTTTCTTT
>-|-|TRBV10-1|TRBJ2-6
CASSSLLVAQSRANVLTF
TGCGCCAGCAGTTCGCTACTAGTCGCACAAAGTCGGGCCAACGTCCTGACTTTC
>-|-|TRBV10-3|TRBJ2-2
CASGAHPLHTGELFF
TGTGCCAGCGGAGCTCACCCGCTACACACCGGGGAGCTGTTTTTT
>-|-|TRBV16|TRBJ1-3
CASSQTGGASGNTIYF
TGTGCCAGCAGCCAAACCGGCGGGGCCTCGGGAAACACCATATATTTT
>-|-|TRBV5-8|TRBJ2-3
CAIDTQYF
TGTGCCATAGATACGCAGTATTTT
>-|-|TRBV6-6|TRBJ1-4
CASSYGTNEKLFF
TGTGCCAGCAGTTACGGGACGAATGAAAAACTGTTTTTT
>-|-|TRBV12-5|TRBJ1-5
CASGFWALPYSNQPQHF
TGTGCTAGTGGTTTTTGGGCCCTCCCGTATAGCAATCAGCCCCAGCATTTT
>-|-|TRBV27|TRBJ1-1
CASNFLPAENTEAFF
TGTGCCAGCAACTTCCTGCCGGCAGAGAACACTGAAGCTTTCTTT
>few|-|TRBV2|TRBJ1-6
CASSPGSPLHF
TGTGCCAGCAGTCCTGGGTCACCCCTCCACTTT
>-|TRBD1|TRBV7-9|TRBJ1-5
CASSSGTGEYQPQHF
TGTGCCAGCAGCTCCGGGACAGGGGAATATCAGCCCCAGCATTTT
>-|-|TRBV5-1|TRBJ2-3
CASSLEPGVGRYF
TGCGCCAGCAGCTTAGAGCCAGGGGTCGGGCGGTATTTT
>-|TRBD2|TRBV5-4|TRBJ2-3
CASSLGAGGTDTQYF
TGTGCCAGCAGCTTGGGCGCGGGAGGCACAGATACGCAGTATTTT
>-|TRBD1|TRBV7-7|TRBJ2-5
CASSLGAGGRETQYF
TGTGCTAGCAGCTTAGGGGCAGGGGGCCGGGAGACCCAGTACTTC
>-|-|TRBV15|TRBJ1-5
CATSSRSNQPQHF
TGTGCCACCAGCAGCAGAAGCAATCAGCCCCAGCATTTT